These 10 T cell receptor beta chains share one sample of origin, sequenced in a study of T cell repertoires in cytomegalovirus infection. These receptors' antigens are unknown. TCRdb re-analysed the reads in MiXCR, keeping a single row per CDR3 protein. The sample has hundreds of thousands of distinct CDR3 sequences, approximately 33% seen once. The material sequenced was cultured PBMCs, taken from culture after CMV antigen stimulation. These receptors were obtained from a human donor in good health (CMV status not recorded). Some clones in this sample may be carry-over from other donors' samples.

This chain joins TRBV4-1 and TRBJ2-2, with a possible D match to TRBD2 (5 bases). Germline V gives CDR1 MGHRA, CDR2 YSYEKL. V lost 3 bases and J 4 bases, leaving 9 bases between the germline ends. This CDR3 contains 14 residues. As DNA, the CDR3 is TGCGCCAGCAGCCAGAGGGAAACCACCGGGGAGCTGTTTTTT. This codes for CASSQRETTGELFF.

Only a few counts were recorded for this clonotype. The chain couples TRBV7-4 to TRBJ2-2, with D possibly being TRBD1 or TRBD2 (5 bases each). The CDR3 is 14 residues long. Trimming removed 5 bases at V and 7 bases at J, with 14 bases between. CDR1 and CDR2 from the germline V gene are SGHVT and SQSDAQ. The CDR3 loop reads CASSVTRGIGELFF. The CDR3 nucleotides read TGTGCCAGCAGCGTAACTAGGGGAATCGGGGAGCTGTTTTTT.

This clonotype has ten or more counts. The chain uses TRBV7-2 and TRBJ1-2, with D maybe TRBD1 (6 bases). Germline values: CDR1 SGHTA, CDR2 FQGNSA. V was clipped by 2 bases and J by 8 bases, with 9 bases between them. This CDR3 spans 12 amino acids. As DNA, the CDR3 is TGTGCCAGCAGCTTAAATCAGGGGGGCTACACCTTC. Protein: CASSLNQGGYTF.

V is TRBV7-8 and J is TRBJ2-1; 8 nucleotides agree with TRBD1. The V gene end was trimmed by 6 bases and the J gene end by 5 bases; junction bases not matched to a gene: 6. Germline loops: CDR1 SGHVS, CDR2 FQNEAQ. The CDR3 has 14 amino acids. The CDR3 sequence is CASRRVTGDNEQFF. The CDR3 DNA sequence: TGTGCCAGCAGACGGGTGACAGGGGACAATGAGCAGTTCTTC.

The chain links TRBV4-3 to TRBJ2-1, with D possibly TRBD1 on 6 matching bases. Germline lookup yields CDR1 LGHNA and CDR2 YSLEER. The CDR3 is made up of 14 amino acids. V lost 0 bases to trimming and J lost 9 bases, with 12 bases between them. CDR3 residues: CASSQDGQGSEQFF. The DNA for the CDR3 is TGCGCCAGCAGCCAAGATGGGCAGGGGAGTGAGCAGTTCTTC.

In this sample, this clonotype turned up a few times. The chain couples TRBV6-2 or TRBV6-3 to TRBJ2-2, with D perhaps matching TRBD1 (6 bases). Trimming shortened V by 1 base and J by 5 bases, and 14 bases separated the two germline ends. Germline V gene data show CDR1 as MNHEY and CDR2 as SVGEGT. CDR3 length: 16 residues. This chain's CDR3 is CASSYWAGVRTGELFF. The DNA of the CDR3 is TGTGCCAGCAGTTACTGGGCAGGGGTGAGGACCGGGGAGCTGTTTTTT.

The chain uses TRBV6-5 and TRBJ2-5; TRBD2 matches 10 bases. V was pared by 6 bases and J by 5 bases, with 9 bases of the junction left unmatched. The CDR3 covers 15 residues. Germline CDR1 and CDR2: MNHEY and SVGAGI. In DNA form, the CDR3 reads TGTGCCAGCAGCCGGGCCCTAGCGGGGGAGGAGACCCAGTACTTC. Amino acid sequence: CASSRALAGEETQYF.

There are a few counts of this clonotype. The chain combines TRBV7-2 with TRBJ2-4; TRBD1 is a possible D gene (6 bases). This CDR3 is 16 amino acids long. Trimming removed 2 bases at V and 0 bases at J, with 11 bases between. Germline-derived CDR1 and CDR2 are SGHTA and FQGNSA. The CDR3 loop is CASSLWGRAAKNIQYF. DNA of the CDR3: TGTGCCAGCAGCTTATGGGGGCGGGCAGCCAAAAACATTCAGTACTTC. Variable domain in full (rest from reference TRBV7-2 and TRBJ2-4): GAGVSQSPSNKVTEKGKDVELRCDPISGHTALYWYRQSLGQGLEFLIYFQGNSAPDKSGLPSDRFSAERTGGSVSTLTIQRTQQEDSAVYLCASSLWGRAAKNIQYFGAGTRLSVL.

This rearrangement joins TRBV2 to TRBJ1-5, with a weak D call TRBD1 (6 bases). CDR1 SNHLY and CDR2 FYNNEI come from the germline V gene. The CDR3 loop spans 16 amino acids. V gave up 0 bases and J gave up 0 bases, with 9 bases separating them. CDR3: CASSEARTDSNQPQHF. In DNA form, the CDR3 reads TGTGCCAGCAGTGAAGCGAGGACAGATAGCAATCAGCCCCAGCATTTT.

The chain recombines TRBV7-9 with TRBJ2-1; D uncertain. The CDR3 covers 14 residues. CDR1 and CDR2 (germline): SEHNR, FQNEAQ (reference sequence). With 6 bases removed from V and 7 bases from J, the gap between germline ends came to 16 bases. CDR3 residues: CASSPRALGNEQFF. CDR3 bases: TGTGCCAGCAGTCCCCGGGCCCTGGGGAATGAGCAGTTCTTC.